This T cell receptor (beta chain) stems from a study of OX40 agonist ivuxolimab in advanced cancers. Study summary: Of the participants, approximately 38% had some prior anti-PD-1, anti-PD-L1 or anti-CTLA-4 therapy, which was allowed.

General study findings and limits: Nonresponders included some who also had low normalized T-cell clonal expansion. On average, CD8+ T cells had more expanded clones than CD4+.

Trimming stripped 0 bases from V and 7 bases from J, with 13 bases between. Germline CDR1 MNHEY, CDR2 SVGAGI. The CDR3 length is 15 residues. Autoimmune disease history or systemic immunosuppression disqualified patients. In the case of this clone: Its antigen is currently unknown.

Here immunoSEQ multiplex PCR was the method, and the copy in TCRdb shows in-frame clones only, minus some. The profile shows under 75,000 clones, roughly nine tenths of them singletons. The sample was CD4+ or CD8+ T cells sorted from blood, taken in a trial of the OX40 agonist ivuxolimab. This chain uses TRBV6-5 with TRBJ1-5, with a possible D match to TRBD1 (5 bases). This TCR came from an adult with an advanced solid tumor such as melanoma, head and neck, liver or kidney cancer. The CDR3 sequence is CASSYSKRGEQPQHF. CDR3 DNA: TGTGCCAGCAGTTACTCGAAAAGGGGCGAACAGCCCCAGCATTTT.